The text below deals with one T cell receptor (beta chain). The antigen remains unidentified. The length of the CDR3 is 14 residues. The germline V gene has CDR1 SGHAT and CDR2 FQNNGV. V shed 5 bases and J shed 7 bases, with 14 bases lying between them. This sample stems from a study of T cell responses to AZD1222 COVID-19 vaccine. Study findings and constraints: Two AZD1222 administrations were followed by greater Spike-specific TCR breadth and depth. Among those given AZD1222, only 6 or 7 were seropositive at baseline. Females outnumbered males among donors, who were mostly white British; clonal diversity was possibly underestimated. Scientists sampled the repertoires only once the peak T cell response had passed.

TCRdb keeps only in-frame clones here, not all; method: immunoSEQ multiplex PCR. The profile shows 140,000 to 150,000 clones, about nine tenths of them singletons. The specimen was peripheral blood, collected 28 days after the second AZD1222 dose. J is TRBJ1-4 and V is TRBV11-2, with a possible D match to TRBD1 (6 bases). This receptor was identified in an adult who received the AZD1222 COVID-19 vaccine. CDR3 nucleotide sequence: TGTGCCAGCAGCCCCGACAGGAGGGGTGAAAAACTGTTTTTT. Translating it yields CASSPDRRGEKLFF.